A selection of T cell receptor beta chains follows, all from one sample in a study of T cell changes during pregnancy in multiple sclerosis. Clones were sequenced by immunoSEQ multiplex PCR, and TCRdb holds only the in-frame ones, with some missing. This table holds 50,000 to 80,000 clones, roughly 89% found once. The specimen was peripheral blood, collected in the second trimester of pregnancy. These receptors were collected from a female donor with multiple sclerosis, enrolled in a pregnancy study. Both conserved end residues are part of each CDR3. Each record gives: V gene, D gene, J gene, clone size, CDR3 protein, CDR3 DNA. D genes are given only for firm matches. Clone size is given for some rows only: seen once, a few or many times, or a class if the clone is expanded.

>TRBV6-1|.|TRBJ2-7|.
CAIRLVEASSYEQYF
TGTGCCATCCGTTTGGTGGAGGCCTCCTCCTACGAGCAGTACTTC
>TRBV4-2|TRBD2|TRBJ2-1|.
CASSPPGLIYNEQFF
TGTGCCAGCAGCCCCCCGGGACTAATATACAATGAGCAGTTCTTC
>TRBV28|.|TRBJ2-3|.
CASSSPFWRATTDTQYF
TGTGCCAGCAGTTCTCCCTTTTGGCGGGCCACCACAGATACGCAGTATTTT
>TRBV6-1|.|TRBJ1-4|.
CASSDPTKTNEKLFF
TGTGCCAGCAGTGATCCGACAAAGACTAATGAAAAACTGTTTTTT
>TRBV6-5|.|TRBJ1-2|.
CASSSQVNYGYTF
TGTGCCAGCAGTTCACAGGTTAACTATGGCTACACCTTC
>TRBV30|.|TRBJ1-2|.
CAWSAREGNGYTF
TGTGCCTGGAGTGCCCGGGAAGGTAATGGCTACACCTTC
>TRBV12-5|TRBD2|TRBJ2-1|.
CASGTDPWREAANEQFF
TGTGCTAGTGGTACCGACCCGTGGCGGGAGGCCGCCAATGAGCAGTTCTTC
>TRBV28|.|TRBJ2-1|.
CASSSPGVRDEQFF
TGTGCCAGCAGTTCCCCGGGGGTACGGGATGAGCAGTTCTTC
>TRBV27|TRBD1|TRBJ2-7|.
CASSLGTGTGSYEQYF
TGTGCCAGCAGTCTAGGGACCGGGACAGGGTCGTACGAGCAGTACTTC
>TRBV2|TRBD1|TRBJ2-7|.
CASISGQGANEQYF
TGTGCCAGCATCTCGGGACAGGGGGCAAACGAGCAGTACTTC
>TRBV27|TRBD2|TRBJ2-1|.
CASSSGTSHNEQFF
TGTGCCAGCAGCTCCGGGACTAGCCACAATGAGCAGTTCTTC
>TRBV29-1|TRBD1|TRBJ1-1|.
CSGGTGGNTEAFF
TGCAGCGGTGGGACAGGGGGCAACACTGAAGCTTTCTTT
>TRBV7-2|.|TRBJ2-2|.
CASSLGRTGELFF
TGTGCCAGCAGCTTAGGCAGAACCGGGGAGCTGTTTTTT
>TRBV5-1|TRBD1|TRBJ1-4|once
CASRLRTGRGEKLFF
TGCGCCAGCAGACTTCGGACAGGGCGCGGAGAAAAACTGTTTTTT
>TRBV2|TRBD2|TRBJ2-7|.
CASSGGTSGKSSYEQYF
TGTGCCAGCAGCGGAGGGACTAGCGGGAAGAGCTCCTACGAGCAGTACTTC
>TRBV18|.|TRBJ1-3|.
CASSPRMVLTGNSGNTIYF
TGTGCCAGCTCACCACGGATGGTTTTAACAGGGAACTCTGGAAACACCATATATTTT
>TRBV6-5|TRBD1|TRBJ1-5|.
CASSFRQGYNQPQHF
TGTGCCAGCAGTTTCCGACAGGGTTACAATCAGCCCCAGCATTTT
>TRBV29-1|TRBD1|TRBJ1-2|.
CSVGDRNYGYTF
TGCAGCGTGGGGGACAGGAACTATGGCTACACCTTC
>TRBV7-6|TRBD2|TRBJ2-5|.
CASSSKLREGRETQYF
TGTGCCAGCAGCTCCAAATTACGGGAGGGAAGAGAGACCCAGTACTTC
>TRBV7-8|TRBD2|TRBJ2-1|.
CASSFLAGSSYNEQFF
TGTGCCAGCAGCTTCTTAGCGGGTAGCTCCTACAATGAGCAGTTCTTC
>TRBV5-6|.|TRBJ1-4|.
CASSASGATNEKLFF
TGTGCCAGCAGCGCCTCGGGTGCAACTAATGAAAAACTGTTTTTT
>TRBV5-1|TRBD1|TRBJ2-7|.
CASSLATGGRYEQYF
TGCGCCAGCAGCTTGGCGACAGGGGGCCGCTACGAGCAGTACTTC